The TCR beta chain described here comes from a study of cytomegalovirus exposure and HLA in healthy donors. This CDR3 comprises 13 residues. CDR1 and CDR2 (germline): SGHTA, FQGNSA. Amplification used 60 Vbeta primers and 13 Jbeta primers. Original handling: In a later analysis, the count reached some 88 million unique TCR beta chains, with around 11 million shared. Generated by immunoSEQ multiplex PCR, the TCRdb table keeps only in-frame clones and is missing some. V and J calls and clone size follow that table, whereas D and trimming were derived from the DNA. The sample has around 70,000 clones. Likely unrecorded immune exposures existed in these nominally healthy donors. As to this clone: At one boundary the junction diverges from the germline segment, which might be a read error.

The chain employs TRBV7-2 and TRBJ2-2; the match to TRBD2 covers 10 bases. Sequenced: PBMCs. The sequence was obtained from a boy aged 5-17 years in good health and CMV-seronegative. CDR3 coding DNA: TGTGCCAGCAGCTTAGTCCTAGCGGGAGAGGACGTTTTT. Encoded protein: CASSLVLAGEDVF.